This T cell receptor beta chain was recorded in a study of blood T cell repertoires in COVID-19. Germline V gene sequence: CDR1 SGDLS, CDR2 YYNGEE. CDR3 length equals 13 residues. V lost 3 bases, J lost 12 bases, and 8 bases stayed unmatched. In this sample, this clone turned up once. Repertoires were generated with immunoSEQ multiplex PCR, while TCRdb's copy carries only in-frame clones and drops some. The sample includes around 190,000 clones, 70% to 90% seen only once; the top ten take 3.5% to 4.5%. Sequenced: peripheral blood. This TCR came from a human donor in a cohort sampled during active COVID-19. The V and J genes are TRBV9 and TRBJ1-1; TRBD1 aligns across 10 bases. The CDR3 DNA reads as TGTGCCAGCAGCGCTCGACAGGGGGCGCCTACTTTCTTT. It yields the protein CASSARQGAPTFF.